This paragraph covers one TCR beta chain sequence. Its cognate antigen is unknown. The PCR made use of 60 Vbeta and 13 Jbeta primers. The method was immunoSEQ multiplex PCR; TCRdb's version includes in-frame clones alone and lacks a portion of them. This sample's table reports 150,000 to 200,000 clones. The sample originates from a study of cytomegalovirus exposure and HLA in healthy donors. On the study more broadly: Earlier work reported 117 million unique TCR beta sequences from 150 million to 200 million T cells.

Study-level points and caveats: The study recorded over 150 TCR beta chains that were cytomegalovirus-associated. Later analysis reportedly placed an Asian-associated ancestry cluster below the roughly 690-donor mean in N-insertions. V- and J-gene trimming in TCR beta was tied to a missense DCLRE1C variant by an analysis performed later.

V shed 2 bases, J shed 4 bases, and the junction held 17 bases outside the gene matches. This CDR3 contains 20 residues. Germline CDR1 and CDR2: SGHTA and FQGTGA. The chain couples TRBV7-3 to TRBJ2-2; 9 bases agree with TRBD1. What was sequenced was PBMCs. This clonotype was obtained from a woman in her sixties or seventies in good health and CMV-seronegative. The CDR3 sequence: CASSLWGTGYPPEITGELFF. CDR3 bases: TGTGCCAGCAGCTTATGGGGGACAGGGTACCCCCCAGAGATCACCGGGGAGCTGTTTTTT.